This T cell receptor gamma chain stems from a study of gamma delta lymphoproliferative disorders and STAT genes. This CDR3 spans 11 amino acids. Germline values: CDR1 VTNTFY, CDR2 YDVSTARD (reference sequence). J was trimmed by 4 bases and V by 3 bases; bases with no gene match: 0. By share of the sample, this clone is medium-sized. TCRdb repeated clone calling on the multiplex PCR reads with CATT. The sample includes some 2,400 gamma-chain clones, 9% to 12% of them seen just once. The receptor sequences were amplified from genomic DNA of peripheral blood mononuclear cells. This sequence was found in a human donor in good health. J is TRGJ1 or TRGJ2 and V is TRGV3. TCRdb leaves out the J gene; it was filled in here by matching the DNA to germline. The sequenced material came from blood. The CDR3 coding sequence is TGTGCCACCTGGGACTATTATAAGAAACTCTTT. Its protein is CATWDYYKKLF.